This T cell receptor (beta chain) was sequenced for a study of T cell responses to AZD1222 COVID-19 vaccine. In the case of this clone: Antigen: not known.

Using immunoSEQ multiplex PCR, the repertoire was profiled, and TCRdb retains in-frame clones only, with some absent. The sample consists of about 140,000 clones, around 90% of them appearing once. Study-wide results and limits: Just six people given AZD1222 tested seropositive at baseline. Mostly white British, mostly female donors; authors suggested clonal diversity may be underestimated.

The receptor's source is an adult who received the MenACWY meningococcal vaccine as a control. Here the sequenced sample was peripheral blood, taken 28 days after the second dose of the MenACWY control vaccine.

CDR3 in amino acids: CASDKGQVRYSPLHF. CDR3 sequence (DNA): TGCGCCAGCGACAAAGGACAGGTAAGGTATTCACCCCTCCACTTT. This chain connects TRBV23-1 to TRBJ1-6; TRBD1 aligns across 7 bases. TRBV23-1 belongs to the ORF category, with a function that is uncertain. V trimming: 8 bases; J trimming: 8 bases; junction bases outside the gene matches: 12. The CDR3 spans 15 residues.